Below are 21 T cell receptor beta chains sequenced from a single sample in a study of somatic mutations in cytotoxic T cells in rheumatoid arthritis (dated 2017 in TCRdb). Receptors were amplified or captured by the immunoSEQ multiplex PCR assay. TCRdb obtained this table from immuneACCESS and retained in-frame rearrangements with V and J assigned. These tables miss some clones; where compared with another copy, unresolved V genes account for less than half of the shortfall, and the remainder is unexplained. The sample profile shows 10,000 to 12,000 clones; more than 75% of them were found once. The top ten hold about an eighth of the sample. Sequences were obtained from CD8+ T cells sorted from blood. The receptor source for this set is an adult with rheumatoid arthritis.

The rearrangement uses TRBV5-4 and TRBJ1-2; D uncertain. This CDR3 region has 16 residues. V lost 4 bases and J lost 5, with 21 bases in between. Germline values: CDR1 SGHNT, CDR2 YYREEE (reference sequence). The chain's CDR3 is CASSHPGLVSDYGYTF. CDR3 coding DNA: TGTGCCAGCAGCCACCCGGGGTTGGTCTCGGATTATGGCTACACCTTC.

CDR3 in amino acids: CASSLSLTVASSYEQYF. CDR3 nucleotide sequence: TGTGCCAGCAGCCTCTCCCTGACAGTTGCTAGCTCCTACGAGCAGTACTTC. V and J are TRBV11-2 and TRBJ2-7; D perhaps matches TRBD1 (5 bases). The length of the CDR3 is 17 residues. Germline assignment: CDR1 SGHAT and CDR2 FQNNGV. V gave up 5 bases and J gave up 0 bases, with 20 bases separating them.

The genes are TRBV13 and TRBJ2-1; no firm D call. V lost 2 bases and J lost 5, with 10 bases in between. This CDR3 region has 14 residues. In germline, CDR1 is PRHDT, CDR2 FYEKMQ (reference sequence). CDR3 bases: TGTGCCAGCAGCTTATTACCACAGAACAATGAGCAGTTCTTC. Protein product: CASSLLPQNNEQFF.

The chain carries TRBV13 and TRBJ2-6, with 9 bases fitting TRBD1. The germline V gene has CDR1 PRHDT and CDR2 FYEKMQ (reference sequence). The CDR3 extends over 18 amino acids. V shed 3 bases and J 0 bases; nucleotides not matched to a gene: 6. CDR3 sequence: CASSFEDRGVSGANVLTF. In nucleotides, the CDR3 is TGTGCCAGCAGCTTCGAGGACAGGGGCGTCTCTGGGGCCAACGTCCTGACTTTC. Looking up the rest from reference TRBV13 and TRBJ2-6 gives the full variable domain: AAGVIQSPRHLIKEKRETATLKCYPIPRHDTVYWYQQGPGQDPQFLISFYEKMQSDKGSIPDRFSAQQFSDYHSELNMSSLELGDSALYFCASSFEDRGVSGANVLTFGAGSRLTVL.

CDR3 bases: TGTGCCAGTAGTTTGGGTTATAGCAATCAGCCCCAGCATTTT. It codes for CASSLGYSNQPQHF. The chain has TRBV19 and TRBJ1-5; D is unclear. Germline V CDR1 and CDR2: LNHDA, SQIVND (reference sequence). The CDR3 spans 14 residues. Trimming removed 5 bases at V and 0 bases at J, with 8 bases between.

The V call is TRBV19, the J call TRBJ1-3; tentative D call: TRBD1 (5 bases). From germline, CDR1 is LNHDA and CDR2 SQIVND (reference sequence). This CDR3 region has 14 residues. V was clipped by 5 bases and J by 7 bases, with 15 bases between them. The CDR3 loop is CASSWGRRLNTIYF. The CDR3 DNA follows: TGTGCCAGTAGTTGGGGACGGCGATTGAACACCATATATTTT.

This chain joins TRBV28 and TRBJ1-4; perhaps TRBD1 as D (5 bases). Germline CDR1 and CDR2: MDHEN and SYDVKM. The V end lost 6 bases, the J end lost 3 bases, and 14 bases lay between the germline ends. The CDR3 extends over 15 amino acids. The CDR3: CASRRDRDPNEKLFF. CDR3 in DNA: TGTGCCAGCAGACGCGACCGGGACCCTAATGAAAAACTGTTTTTT.

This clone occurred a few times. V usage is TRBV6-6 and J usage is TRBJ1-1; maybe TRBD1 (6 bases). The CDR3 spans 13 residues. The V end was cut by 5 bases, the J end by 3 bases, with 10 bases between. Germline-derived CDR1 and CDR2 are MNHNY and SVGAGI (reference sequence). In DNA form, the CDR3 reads TGTGCCAGCAGTCCTAACAGGGACACTGAAGCTTTCTTT. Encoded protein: CASSPNRDTEAFF.

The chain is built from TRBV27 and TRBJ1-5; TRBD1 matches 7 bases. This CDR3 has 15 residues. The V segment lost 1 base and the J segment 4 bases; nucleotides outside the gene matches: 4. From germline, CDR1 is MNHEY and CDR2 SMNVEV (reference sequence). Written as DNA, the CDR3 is TGTGCCAGCAGTTTATTTCAGGGGGGGAATCAGCCCCAGCATTTT. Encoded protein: CASSLFQGGNQPQHF.

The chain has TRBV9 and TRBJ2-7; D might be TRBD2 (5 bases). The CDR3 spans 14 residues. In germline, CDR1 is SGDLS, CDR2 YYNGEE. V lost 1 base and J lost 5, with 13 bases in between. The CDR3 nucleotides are TGTGCCAGCAGCGTATTCTCGCAGACTAACGAGCAGTACTTC. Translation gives CASSVFSQTNEQYF.

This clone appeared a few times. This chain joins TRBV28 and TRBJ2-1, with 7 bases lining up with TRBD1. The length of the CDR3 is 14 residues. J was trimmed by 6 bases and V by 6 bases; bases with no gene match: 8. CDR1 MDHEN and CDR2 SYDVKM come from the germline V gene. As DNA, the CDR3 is TGTGCCAGCAGGGACGGGACAGACCTCAATGAGCAGTTCTTC. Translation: CASRDGTDLNEQFF. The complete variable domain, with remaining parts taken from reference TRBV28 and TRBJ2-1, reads DVKVTQSSRYLVKRTGEKVFLECVQDMDHENMFWYRQDPGLGLRLIYFSYDVKMKEKGDIPEGYSVSREKKERFSLILESASTNQTSMYLCASRDGTDLNEQFFGPGTRLTVL.

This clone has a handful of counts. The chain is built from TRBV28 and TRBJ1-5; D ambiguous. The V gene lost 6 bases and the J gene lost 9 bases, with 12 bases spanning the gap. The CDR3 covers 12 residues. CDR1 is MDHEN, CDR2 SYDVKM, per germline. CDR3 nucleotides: TGTGCCAGCAGCCCATGGGCAGGGCCCCAGCATTTT. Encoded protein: CASSPWAGPQHF. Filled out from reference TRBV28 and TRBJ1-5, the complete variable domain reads DVKVTQSSRYLVKRTGEKVFLECVQDMDHENMFWYRQDPGLGLRLIYFSYDVKMKEKGDIPEGYSVSREKKERFSLILESASTNQTSMYLCASSPWAGPQHFGDGTRLSIL.

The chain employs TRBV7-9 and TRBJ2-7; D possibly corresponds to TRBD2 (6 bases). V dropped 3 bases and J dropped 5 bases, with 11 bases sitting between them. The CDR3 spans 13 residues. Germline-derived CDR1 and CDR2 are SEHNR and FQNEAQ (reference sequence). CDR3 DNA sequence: TGTGCCAGCAGCTTGGGGGGAATCGACGAGCAGTACTTC. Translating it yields CASSLGGIDEQYF.

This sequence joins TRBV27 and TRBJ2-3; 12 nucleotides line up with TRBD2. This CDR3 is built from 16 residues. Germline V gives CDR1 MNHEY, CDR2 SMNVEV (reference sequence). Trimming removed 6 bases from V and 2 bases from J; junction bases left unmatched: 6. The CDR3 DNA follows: TGTGCCAGCAGAGGACTAGCGGGGAACCCCACAGATACGCAGTATTTT. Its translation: CASRGLAGNPTDTQYF.

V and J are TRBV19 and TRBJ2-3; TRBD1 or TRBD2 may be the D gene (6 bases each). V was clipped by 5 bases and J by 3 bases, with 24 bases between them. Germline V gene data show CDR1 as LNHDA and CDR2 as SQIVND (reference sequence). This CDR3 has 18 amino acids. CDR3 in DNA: TGTGCCAGTAGTCTCCGAGGGGGGCGAAAACCTGAAACAGATACGCAGTATTTT. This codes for CASSLRGGRKPETDTQYF.

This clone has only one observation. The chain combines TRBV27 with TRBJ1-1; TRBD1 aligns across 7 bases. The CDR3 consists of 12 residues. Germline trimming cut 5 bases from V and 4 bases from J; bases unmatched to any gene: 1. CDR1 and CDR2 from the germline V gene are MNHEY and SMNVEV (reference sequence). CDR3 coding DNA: TGTGCCAGCAGTCCAGGGGGCACTGAAGCTTTCTTT. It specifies CASSPGGTEAFF.

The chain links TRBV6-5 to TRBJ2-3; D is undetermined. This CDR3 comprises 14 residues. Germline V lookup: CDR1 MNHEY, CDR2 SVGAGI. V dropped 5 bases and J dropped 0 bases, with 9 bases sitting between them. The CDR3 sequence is CASSILGSTDTQYF. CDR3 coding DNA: TGTGCCAGCAGTATCCTGGGGAGCACAGATACGCAGTATTTT.

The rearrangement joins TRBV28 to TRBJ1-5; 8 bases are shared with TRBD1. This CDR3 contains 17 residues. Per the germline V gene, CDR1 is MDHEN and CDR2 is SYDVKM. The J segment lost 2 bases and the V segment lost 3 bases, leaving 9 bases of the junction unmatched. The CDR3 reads CASSFWTGTKGNQPQHF. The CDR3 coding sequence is TGTGCCAGCAGTTTTTGGACAGGGACTAAGGGCAATCAGCCCCAGCATTTT.

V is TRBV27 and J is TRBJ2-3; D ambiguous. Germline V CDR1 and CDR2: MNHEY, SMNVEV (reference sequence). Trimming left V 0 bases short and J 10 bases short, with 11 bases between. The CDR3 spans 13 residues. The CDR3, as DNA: TGTGCCAGCAGTTTATCGGTGGGCCAGGCGCAGTATTTT. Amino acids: CASSLSVGQAQYF.

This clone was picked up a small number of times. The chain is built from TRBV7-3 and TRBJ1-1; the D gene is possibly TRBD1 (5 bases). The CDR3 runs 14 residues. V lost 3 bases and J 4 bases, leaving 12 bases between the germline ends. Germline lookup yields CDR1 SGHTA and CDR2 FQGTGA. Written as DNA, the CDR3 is TGTGCCAGCAGCTTGATTGGGGGTTCCACTGAAGCTTTCTTT. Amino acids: CASSLIGGSTEAFF.

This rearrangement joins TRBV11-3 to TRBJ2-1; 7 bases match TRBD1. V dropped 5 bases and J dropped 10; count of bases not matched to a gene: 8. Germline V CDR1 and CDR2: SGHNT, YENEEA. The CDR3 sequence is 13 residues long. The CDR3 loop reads CASSHRTGPEQFF. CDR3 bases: TGTGCCAGCAGCCACCGGACAGGCCCGGAGCAGTTCTTC.